The 16 T cell receptor beta chains below all came from one sample that was sequenced in a study of blood T cell repertoires in COVID-19 (dated by TCRdb to the early 2020s). Libraries came from the immunoSEQ multiplex PCR assay. TCRdb re-hosts the immuneACCESS table, in-frame sequences only. Its copies lack some clones; in the studies checked, an unresolved V gene accounts for under half of them, and the cause for the rest is not known. This sample comprises approximately 72,000 clones, roughly nine tenths of them detected only once. The ten largest make up around 13% of the sample. Sequenced: peripheral blood. All receptors derive from a woman aged 55-75 years with acute or convalescent COVID-19.

The chain is built from TRBV27 and TRBJ2-7; TRBD1 might be the D (6 bases). The V gene's germline CDR1 is MNHEY and CDR2 SMNVEV (reference sequence). Trimming took off 5 bases at V and 3 bases at J, with 14 bases between the two ends. CDR3 length equals 14 residues. DNA of the CDR3: TGTGCCAGCAGTAAACAGGGAGTCAACTACGAGCAGTACTTC. This sequence encodes CASSKQGVNYEQYF.

This chain connects TRBV15 to TRBJ2-6; D is uncertain. Germline V CDR1 and CDR2: LNHNV, YYDKDF (reference sequence). This CDR3 is built from 15 residues. V was cut by 5 bases and J by 0 bases, with 8 bases left in between. CDR3 sequence: CATSPRSSGANVLTF. CDR3 coding DNA: TGTGCCACCAGCCCGCGGAGCTCTGGGGCCAACGTCCTGACTTTC.

The chain uses TRBV4-1 and TRBJ1-2; D gene ambiguous. Trimming removed 1 base at V and 0 bases at J, with 9 bases between. The CDR3 is made up of 15 amino acids. CDR1 is MGHRA, CDR2 YSYEKL, per germline. CDR3 in DNA: TGCGCCAGCAGCCAAGTCGTCGTTACTAACTATGGCTACACCTTC. Its translation is CASSQVVVTNYGYTF.

The rearrangement joins TRBV18 to TRBJ2-7; TRBD2 agrees at 7 bases. The V gene end was trimmed by 3 bases and the J gene end by 0 bases; junction bases not matched to a gene: 2. CDR1 and CDR2 (germline): KGHSH, LQKENI. The CDR3 is 14 residues long. The CDR3: CASSPRGSSYEQYF. The DNA of the CDR3 is TGTGCCAGCTCACCCCGCGGGAGCTCCTACGAGCAGTACTTC.

V gene TRBV19 combines with J gene TRBJ2-5; D is unclear. Trimming stripped 3 bases from V and 1 base from J, with 9 bases between. Germline V gene sequence: CDR1 LNHDA, CDR2 SQIVND (reference sequence). The CDR3 spans 14 residues. The CDR3 coding sequence is TGTGCCAGTAGTATCTCCAGGCTCCAAGAGACCCAGTACTTC. Protein product: CASSISRLQETQYF. The full variable domain, its missing parts supplied by reference TRBV19 and TRBJ2-5, is DGGITQSPKYLFRKEGQNVTLSCEQNLNHDAMYWYRQDPGQGLRLIYYSQIVNDFQKGDIAEGYSVSREKKESFPLTVTSAQKNPTAFYLCASSISRLQETQYFGPGTRLLVL.

The rearrangement links TRBV19 to TRBJ2-1, with 11 bases matching TRBD2. The CDR3 spans 17 residues. Unmatched junction bases numbered 8, after V lost 5 bases and J lost 2 bases. Germline lookup yields CDR1 LNHDA and CDR2 SQIVND (reference sequence). CDR3 sequence reads: CASSPRGLAETYNEQFF. In nucleotides, the CDR3 is TGTGCCAGTAGTCCGCGGGGACTAGCGGAAACCTACAATGAGCAGTTCTTC. The full variable domain, completed using reference TRBV19 and TRBJ2-1, is DGGITQSPKYLFRKEGQNVTLSCEQNLNHDAMYWYRQDPGQGLRLIYYSQIVNDFQKGDIAEGYSVSREKKESFPLTVTSAQKNPTAFYLCASSPRGLAETYNEQFFGPGTRLTVL.

The V and J genes are TRBV5-1 and TRBJ2-7, with 8 nucleotides matching TRBD1. The CDR3 consists of 11 residues. V shed 5 bases, J shed 7 bases, and the junction held 2 bases outside the gene matches. CDR1 and CDR2 from the germline V gene are SGHRS and YFSETQ. This chain's CDR3 is CASRTGEEQYF. The CDR3 DNA reads as TGCGCCAGCAGGACAGGGGAAGAGCAGTACTTC.

J is TRBJ2-7 and V is TRBV6-5; weak D call: TRBD2 (5 bases). CDR3 length: 14 amino acids. Trimming stripped 6 bases from V and 2 bases from J, with 14 bases between. Germline-derived CDR1 and CDR2 are MNHEY and SVGAGI. CDR3 loop: CASSRRENTYEQYF. CDR3 bases: TGTGCCAGCAGCAGACGGGAAAACACCTACGAGCAGTACTTC.

This chain joins TRBV15 and TRBJ2-4, with D unresolved. The CDR3 is made up of 17 amino acids. Trimming took off 1 base at V and 0 bases at J, with 13 bases between the two ends. In germline, CDR1 is LNHNV, CDR2 YYDKDF (reference sequence). The DNA for the CDR3 is TGTGCCACCAGCAGAGGTAACAGCTTACTAGCCAAAAACATTCAGTACTTC. This gives the protein CATSRGNSLLAKNIQYF.

Of note for this clone: Other nucleotide sequences in the sample specify the same CDR3. V gene TRBV9 combines with J gene TRBJ2-3; 9 bases align to TRBD2. The germline V gene encodes CDR1 SGDLS and CDR2 YYNGEE. The CDR3 is 15 amino acids. V was clipped by 5 bases and J by 5 bases; unmatched bases: 9. CDR3 bases: TGTGCCAGCAGTCCCCTGCGGGGGGGTCTAGATACGCAGTATTTT. Protein sequence: CASSPLRGGLDTQYF.

The gene calls are TRBV24-1 and TRBJ2-3; 9 bases agree with TRBD2. Per the germline V gene, CDR1 is KGHDR and CDR2 is SFDVKD. Germline trimming cut 6 bases from V and 3 bases from J; bases unmatched to any gene: 6. The CDR3 loop spans 15 amino acids. Here the CDR3 reads CATSPRGGGTDTQYF. The CDR3, as DNA: TGTGCCACCAGTCCGCGGGGGGGCGGGACAGATACGCAGTATTTT.

This sequence joins TRBV4-1 and TRBJ2-7; 9 bases align to TRBD1. Germline V gene lookup returns CDR1 MGHRA and CDR2 YSYEKL. This CDR3 is built from 15 residues. V trimming: 4 bases; J trimming: 3 bases; junction bases outside the gene matches: 7. As DNA, the CDR3 is TGCGCCAGCAGCCGTTTAACAGGGGGCCTCTACGAGCAGTACTTC. Protein: CASSRLTGGLYEQYF.

CDR3 region: CASSLLLRGISQPQHF. The CDR3 DNA follows: TGTGCCAGTAGTCTTCTCCTCAGGGGGATCAGTCAGCCCCAGCATTTT. The chain combines TRBV19 with TRBJ1-5; 7 bases are shared with TRBD1. Unmatched junction bases numbered 13, after V lost 5 bases and J lost 6 bases. The germline CDR1 and CDR2 sequences are LNHDA and SQIVND (reference sequence). There are 16 residues in the CDR3.

V and J are TRBV2 and TRBJ2-5; perhaps TRBD1 as D (7 bases). Trimming took 6 bases from V and 2 from J, leaving 10 bases between them. The CDR3 totals 13 residues. The germline V gene encodes CDR1 SNHLY and CDR2 FYNNEI. The CDR3 sequence is CASRQGRQETQYF. CDR3 DNA: TGTGCCAGCAGACAGGGGAGGCAAGAGACCCAGTACTTC.

The CDR3 protein is CASSWGPGNEQFF. The CDR3 DNA is TGCGCCAGCAGCTGGGGCCCGGGCAATGAGCAGTTCTTC. This chain joins TRBV5-1 and TRBJ2-1, with D possibly TRBD1 on 5 matching bases. CDR1 is SGHRS and CDR2 is YFSETQ in the germline V gene. The CDR3 is 13 residues long. Trimming removed 3 bases from V and 6 bases from J, with 10 bases in between.

This sequence joins TRBV20-1 and TRBJ1-6; 7 nucleotides agree with TRBD1. Trimming cost V 3 bases and J 14 bases; bases outside gene matches: 13. CDR1 and CDR2 (germline): DFQATT, SNEGSKA (reference sequence). The CDR3 length is 14 residues. The DNA of the CDR3 is TGCAGTGCTAGTCCCCCGGGACAGTCGTCTTCCCTCCACTTT. It is translated as CSASPPGQSSSLHF.